One sample yielded the 8 T cell receptor beta chains listed below, sequenced in a study of regulatory and conventional T cells in RAG deficiency. Blood CD4+ CD25-high CD127-low regulatory T cells supplied the genomic DNA template. The data were produced by immunoSEQ multiplex PCR, yet TCRdb's version contains in-frame clones alone and is incomplete. Of about 28,000 clones detected, approximately 90% appear once; the ten largest clones hold around 0.82%. Another study also made use of these data, one on regulatory T cells. That source adds: The PCR used 52 TRBV and 13 TRBJ primers.

The specimen sequenced was Tregs sorted from blood. All receptors come from a human donor in good health.

The genes are TRBV5-4 and TRBJ1-1; D might be TRBD1 (5 bases). Trimming pared 4 bases from V and 1 base from J, leaving 14 bases between. Per germline, CDR1 SGHNT and CDR2 YYREEE (reference sequence). The CDR3 covers 15 residues. The CDR3 is CASSPALTENTEAFF. For the CDR3, the DNA is TGTGCCAGCAGCCCCGCCTTGACAGAGAACACTGAAGCTTTCTTT.

This rearrangement joins TRBV11-2 to TRBJ2-2; D tentatively fits TRBD1 or TRBD2 (6 bases each). This CDR3 comprises 17 residues. V lost 1 base and J 0 bases, leaving 12 bases between the germline ends. The germline V gene encodes CDR1 SGHAT and CDR2 FQNNGV. As DNA, the CDR3 is TGTGCCAGCAGCTTAGGGCCCGGGGGCGCGAACACCGGGGAGCTGTTTTTT. It is translated as CASSLGPGGANTGELFF. The full variable domain, rest sourced from reference TRBV11-2 and TRBJ2-2, is EAGVAQSPRYKIIEKRQSVAFWCNPISGHATLYWYQQILGQGPKLLIQFQNNGVVDDSQLPKDRFSAERLKGVDSTLKIQPAKLEDSAVYLCASSLGPGGANTGELFFGEGSRLTVL.

This chain uses TRBV5-4 with TRBJ1-6, with D perhaps TRBD1 (5 bases). This CDR3 has 14 residues. V was trimmed by 5 bases and J by 6 bases, leaving 12 bases between them. CDR1 is SGHNT and CDR2 is YYREEE in the germline V gene (reference sequence). In DNA form, the CDR3 reads TGTGCCAGCAGGGACACGTTTCGTAATTCACCCCTCCACTTT. Amino acids: CASRDTFRNSPLHF.

J is TRBJ1-4 and V is TRBV10-3; 12 bases line up with TRBD1. Germline CDR1 reads ENHRY; CDR2 reads SYGVKD. The CDR3 sequence is 16 residues long. V lost 1 base, J lost 8 bases, and 5 bases stayed unmatched. CDR3 nucleotides: TGTGCCATCAGTGAGTTTCCCGGGACAGGGGGCGAAAAACTGTTTTTT. Encoded protein: CAISEFPGTGGEKLFF.

This chain uses TRBV19 with TRBJ1-6; TRBD1 aligns across 8 bases. In germline, CDR1 is LNHDA, CDR2 SQIVND (reference sequence). The CDR3 sequence is 14 residues long. J gave up 14 bases and V 4 bases, and 10 bases lay outside the gene matches. DNA for the CDR3: TGTGCCAGTAGTACCAGGACAGGGTACAGGTCCCTCCACTTT. Translating gives CASSTRTGYRSLHF. Full variable domain (remainder filled in from reference TRBV19 and TRBJ1-6): DGGITQSPKYLFRKEGQNVTLSCEQNLNHDAMYWYRQDPGQGLRLIYYSQIVNDFQKGDIAEGYSVSREKKESFPLTVTSAQKNPTAFYLCASSTRTGYRSLHFGNGTRLTVT.

V usage is TRBV6-5 and J usage is TRBJ1-2; no clear D gene. Trimming cost V 3 bases and J 0 bases, with 8 bases left between them. This CDR3 spans 14 amino acids. Per germline, CDR1 MNHEY and CDR2 SVGAGI. The CDR3 loop reads CASSYSRANYGYTF. CDR3 DNA: TGTGCCAGCAGTTATTCGAGAGCTAACTATGGCTACACCTTC.

The rearrangement uses TRBV10-3 and TRBJ1-6; no definite D call. Germline assignment: CDR1 ENHRY and CDR2 SYGVKD. The ends were cut back, 6 bases at V and 6 bases at J, with 6 bases in the middle. CDR3 length equals 12 residues. The CDR3 DNA reads TGTGCCATCAGCTCCGCTAATTCACCCCTCCACTTT. Translation gives CAISSANSPLHF.

In nucleotides, the CDR3 is TGCAGCGCCCAGGACCAGGATACGCAGTATTTT. As protein: CSAQDQDTQYF. J is TRBJ2-3 and V is TRBV20-1; D uncertain. The CDR3 loop spans 11 amino acids. Germline CDR1 and CDR2: DFQATT and SNEGSKA (reference sequence).